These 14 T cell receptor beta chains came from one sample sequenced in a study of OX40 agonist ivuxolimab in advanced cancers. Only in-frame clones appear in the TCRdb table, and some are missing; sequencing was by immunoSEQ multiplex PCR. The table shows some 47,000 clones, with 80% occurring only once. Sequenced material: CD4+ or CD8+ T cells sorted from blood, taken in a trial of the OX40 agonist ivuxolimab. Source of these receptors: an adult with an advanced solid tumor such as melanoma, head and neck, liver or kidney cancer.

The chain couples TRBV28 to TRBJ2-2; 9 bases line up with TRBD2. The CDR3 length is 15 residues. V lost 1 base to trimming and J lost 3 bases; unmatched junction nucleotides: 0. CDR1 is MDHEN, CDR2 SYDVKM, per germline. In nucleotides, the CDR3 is TGTGCCAGCAGTTTATTAGCGGGAGACACCGGGGAGCTGTTTTTT. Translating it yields CASSLLAGDTGELFF. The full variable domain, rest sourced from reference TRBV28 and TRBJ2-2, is DVKVTQSSRYLVKRTGEKVFLECVQDMDHENMFWYRQDPGLGLRLIYFSYDVKMKEKGDIPEGYSVSREKKERFSLILESASTNQTSMYLCASSLLAGDTGELFFGEGSRLTVL.

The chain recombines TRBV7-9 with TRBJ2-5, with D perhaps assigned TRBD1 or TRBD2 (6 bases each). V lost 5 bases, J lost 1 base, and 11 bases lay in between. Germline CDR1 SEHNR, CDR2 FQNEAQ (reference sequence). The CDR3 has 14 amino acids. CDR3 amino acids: CASSHKGGQETQYF. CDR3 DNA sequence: TGTGCCAGCAGCCATAAGGGGGGCCAAGAGACCCAGTACTTC.

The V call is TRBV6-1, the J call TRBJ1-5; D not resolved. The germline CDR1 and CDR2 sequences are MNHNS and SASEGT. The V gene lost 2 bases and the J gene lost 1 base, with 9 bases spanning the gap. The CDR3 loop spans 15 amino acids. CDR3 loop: CASSEWEGSNQPQHF. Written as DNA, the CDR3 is TGTGCCAGCAGTGAATGGGAGGGAAGCAATCAGCCCCAGCATTTT.

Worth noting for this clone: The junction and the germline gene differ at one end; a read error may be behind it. DNA for the CDR3: TGTGCCAGCAGTTATACCCCGGGGACCGCCGACGAGCAGTGCTTC. Residues: CASSYTPGTADEQCF. This chain links TRBV7-7 with TRBJ2-7, with D possibly called TRBD1 or TRBD2 (5 bases each). Germline lookup yields CDR1 SSHAT and CDR2 FNYEAQ (reference sequence). The CDR3 consists of 15 residues.

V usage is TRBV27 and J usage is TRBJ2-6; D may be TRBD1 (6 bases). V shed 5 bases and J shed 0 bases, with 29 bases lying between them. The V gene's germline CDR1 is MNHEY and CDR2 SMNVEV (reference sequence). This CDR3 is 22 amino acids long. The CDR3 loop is CASSPPGQFEGTLSSGANVLTF. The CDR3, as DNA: TGTGCCAGCAGTCCACCCGGACAGTTTGAGGGGACCTTAAGCTCTGGGGCCAACGTCCTGACTTTC.

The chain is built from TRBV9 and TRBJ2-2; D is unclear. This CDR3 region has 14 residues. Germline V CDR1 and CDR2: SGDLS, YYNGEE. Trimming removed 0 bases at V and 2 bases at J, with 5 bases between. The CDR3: CASSVGQNTGELFF. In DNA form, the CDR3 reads TGTGCCAGCAGCGTAGGACAAAACACCGGGGAGCTGTTTTTT.

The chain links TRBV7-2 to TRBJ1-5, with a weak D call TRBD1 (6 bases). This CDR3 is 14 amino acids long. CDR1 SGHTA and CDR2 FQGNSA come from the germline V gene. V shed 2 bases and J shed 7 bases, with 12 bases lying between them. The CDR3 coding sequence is TGTGCCAGCAGCTTATGGGGGGGCGGCCAGCCCCAGCATTTT. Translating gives CASSLWGGGQPQHF.

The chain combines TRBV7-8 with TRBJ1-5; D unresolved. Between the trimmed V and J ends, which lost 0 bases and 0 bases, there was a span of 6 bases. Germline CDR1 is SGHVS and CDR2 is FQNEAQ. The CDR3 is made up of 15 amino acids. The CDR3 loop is CASSLARISNQPQHF. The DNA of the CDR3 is TGTGCCAGCAGCTTAGCGCGAATTAGCAATCAGCCCCAGCATTTT.

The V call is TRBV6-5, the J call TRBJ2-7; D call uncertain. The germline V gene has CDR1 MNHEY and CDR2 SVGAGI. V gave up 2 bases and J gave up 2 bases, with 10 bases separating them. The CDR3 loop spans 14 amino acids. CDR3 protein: CASSYRANPYEQYF. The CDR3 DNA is TGTGCCAGCAGTTACAGGGCCAATCCCTACGAGCAGTACTTC.

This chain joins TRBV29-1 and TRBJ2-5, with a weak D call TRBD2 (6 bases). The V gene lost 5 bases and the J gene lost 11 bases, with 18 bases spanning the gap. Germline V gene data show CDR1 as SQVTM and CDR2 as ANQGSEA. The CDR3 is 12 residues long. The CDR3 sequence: CSVKSSGVEQYF. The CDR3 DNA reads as TGCAGCGTTAAATCGTCGGGGGTAGAACAGTACTTC.

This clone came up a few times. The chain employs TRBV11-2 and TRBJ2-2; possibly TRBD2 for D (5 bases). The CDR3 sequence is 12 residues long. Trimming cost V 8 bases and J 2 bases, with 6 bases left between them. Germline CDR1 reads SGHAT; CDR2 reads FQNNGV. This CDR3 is CASGRNTGELFF. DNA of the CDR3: TGTGCCAGCGGGAGAAACACCGGGGAGCTGTTTTTT.

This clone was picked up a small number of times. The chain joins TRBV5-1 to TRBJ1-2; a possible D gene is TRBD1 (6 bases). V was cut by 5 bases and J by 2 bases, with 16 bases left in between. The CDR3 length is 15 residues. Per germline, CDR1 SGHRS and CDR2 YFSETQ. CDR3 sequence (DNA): TGCGCCAGCAGATTTTCAGGGGAAGGGAACTATGGCTACACCTTC. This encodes CASRFSGEGNYGYTF.

This CDR3 reads CASQGQGGTEAFF. CDR3 coding DNA: TGCGCCAGCCAAGGACAGGGGGGTACTGAAGCTTTCTTT. The chain combines TRBV5-1 with TRBJ1-1; 10 bases are shared with TRBD1. V dropped 7 bases and J dropped 5; count of bases not matched to a gene: 5. The germline CDR1 and CDR2 sequences are SGHRS and YFSETQ. The CDR3 length is 13 residues. The full variable domain, with the rest looked up from reference TRBV5-1 and TRBJ1-1, is KAGVTQTPRYLIKTRGQQVTLSCSPISGHRSVSWYQQTPGQGLQFLFEYFSETQRNKGNFPGRFSGRQFSNSRSEMNVSTLELGDSALYLCASQGQGGTEAFFGQGTRLTVV.

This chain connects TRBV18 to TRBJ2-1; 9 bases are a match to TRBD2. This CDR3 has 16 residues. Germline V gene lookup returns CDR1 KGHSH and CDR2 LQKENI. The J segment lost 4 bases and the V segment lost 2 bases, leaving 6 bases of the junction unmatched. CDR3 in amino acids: CASSPRAREGYNEQFF. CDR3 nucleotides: TGTGCCAGCTCACCAAGGGCGCGGGAGGGTTACAATGAGCAGTTCTTC.